This passage covers 17 T cell receptor beta chains from one sample sequenced in a study of blood T cell repertoires in COVID-19. Clones were sequenced by immunoSEQ multiplex PCR, and TCRdb holds only the in-frame ones, with some missing. The sample lists under 150,000 clones; 70% to 90% were seen once. The sequencing input was peripheral blood. The receptors here all came from a man aged 65 to 85 with active COVID-19.

The chain has TRBV5-5 and TRBJ2-5; weak D call: TRBD2 (6 bases). Per the germline V gene, CDR1 is SGHKS and CDR2 is YYEKEE (reference sequence). The V end lost 1 base, the J end lost 2 bases, and 18 bases lay between the germline ends. The CDR3 loop spans 17 amino acids. The CDR3 protein is CASSLPSLASGQETQYF. DNA of the CDR3: TGTGCCAGCAGCTTGCCTTCACTAGCCTCGGGGCAAGAGACCCAGTACTTC.

The rearrangement uses TRBV30 and TRBJ2-2; no definite D call. CDR3 length: 14 amino acids. Germline CDR1 GTSNPN, CDR2 SVGIG (reference sequence). Trimming stripped 0 bases from V and 6 bases from J, with 11 bases between. CDR3 sequence reads: CAWSVRKRAGELFF. The DNA for the CDR3 is TGTGCCTGGAGTGTACGCAAGCGCGCCGGGGAGCTGTTTTTT.

The chain employs TRBV5-1 and TRBJ1-1; the D gene is possibly TRBD1 (6 bases). The V end lost 4 bases, the J end lost 4 bases, and 14 bases lay between the germline ends. CDR1 is SGHRS, CDR2 YFSETQ, per germline. The CDR3 runs 14 residues. CDR3: CASSAPVGGTEAFF. The CDR3, as DNA: TGCGCCAGCAGCGCCCCGGTAGGGGGCACTGAAGCTTTCTTT.

The V and J genes are TRBV6-5 and TRBJ1-1, with a possible D match to TRBD1 (6 bases). In germline, CDR1 is MNHEY, CDR2 SVGAGI. Trimming cost V 8 bases and J 1 base, with 8 bases left between them. This CDR3 is 12 amino acids long. CDR3 in DNA: TGTGCCAGCGGGGGCAGGAACACTGAAGCTTTCTTT. Translation: CASGGRNTEAFF.

The genes are TRBV27 and TRBJ2-7; tentative D call: TRBD1 (6 bases). V was pared by 5 bases and J by 1 base, with 9 bases between. The CDR3 is 13 amino acids. Germline loops: CDR1 MNHEY, CDR2 SMNVEV (reference sequence). The CDR3 here is CASSPGQSYEQYF. CDR3 in DNA: TGTGCCAGCAGTCCCGGACAGTCCTACGAGCAGTACTTC.

V and J are TRBV24-1 and TRBJ1-5, with 8 positions matching TRBD1. The V gene's germline CDR1 is KGHDR and CDR2 SFDVKD. J lost 6 bases, V lost 2 bases, and 2 bases had no gene match. The CDR3 has 14 residues. DNA for the CDR3: TGTGCCACCAGTGATTCAGGGGGCGGTCAGCCCCAGCATTTT. It codes for CATSDSGGGQPQHF.

The CDR3 coding sequence is TGTGCCAGCAGCTCCGGCGGGCAGGAATCCTACGAGCAGTACTTC. As protein: CASSSGGQESYEQYF. The chain uses TRBV7-9 and TRBJ2-7, with D maybe TRBD2 (5 bases). V lost 4 bases and J lost 1, with 14 bases in between. Germline assignment: CDR1 SEHNR and CDR2 FQNEAQ (reference sequence). The CDR3 covers 15 residues.

This chain uses TRBV3-1 (or the pseudogene TRBV3-2) with TRBJ1-1, with TRBD1 matching 8 bases. CDR1 is LGHDT and CDR2 is YNNKEL in the germline V gene (reference sequence). The CDR3 length is 14 residues. Losses at the gene ends were 5 bases for V and 1 base for J; bases not matched to a gene: 3. Here the CDR3 reads CASSKGTGNTEAFF. Written as DNA, the CDR3 is TGTGCCAGCAGCAAGGGGACAGGGAACACTGAAGCTTTCTTT.

This chain joins TRBV7-6 and TRBJ1-2, with D possibly being TRBD1 (5 bases). The CDR3 is made up of 15 amino acids. CDR1 is SGHVS, CDR2 FNYEAQ, per germline. Trimming took off 4 bases at V and 7 bases at J, with 19 bases between the two ends. The CDR3 DNA follows: TGTGCCAGCAGCTCCCCCGGGAGGGGAGGGTCTGGCTACACCTTC. Protein sequence: CASSSPGRGGSGYTF.

The chain uses TRBV7-9 and TRBJ1-4; perhaps TRBD1 as D (5 bases). Germline CDR1 SEHNR, CDR2 FQNEAQ (reference sequence). Trimming removed 6 bases from V and 7 bases from J, with 15 bases in between. CDR3 size: 14 residues. The DNA of the CDR3 is TGTGCCAGCAGAGAAACAGGTGTGACTGAAAAACTGTTTTTT. Its protein is CASRETGVTEKLFF.

The chain joins TRBV19 to TRBJ2-7; no clear D gene. The germline V gene encodes CDR1 LNHDA and CDR2 SQIVND (reference sequence). The V end was cut by 4 bases, the J end by 5 bases, with 15 bases between. There are 14 residues in the CDR3. The CDR3 region is CASSTGENRDEQYF. CDR3 bases: TGTGCCAGTAGTACCGGAGAGAACCGTGACGAGCAGTACTTC. The full variable domain, rest sourced from reference TRBV19 and TRBJ2-7, is DGGITQSPKYLFRKEGQNVTLSCEQNLNHDAMYWYRQDPGQGLRLIYYSQIVNDFQKGDIAEGYSVSREKKESFPLTVTSAQKNPTAFYLCASSTGENRDEQYFGPGTRLTVT.

The sample holds a few counts of this clone. J is TRBJ2-3 and V is TRBV6-2 or TRBV6-3; TRBD1 aligns across 8 bases. The CDR3 loop spans 14 amino acids. Germline assignment: CDR1 MNHEY and CDR2 SVGEGT. Germline trimming cut 5 bases from V and 3 bases from J; bases unmatched to any gene: 4. DNA of the CDR3: TGTGCCAGCAGTCCGACAGGGGAGACAGATACGCAGTATTTT. Protein product: CASSPTGETDTQYF.

This chain joins TRBV6-5 and TRBJ1-2; 11 bases line up with TRBD1. The ends lost 0 bases at V and 7 bases at J; junction bases unmatched: 1. Germline CDR1 is MNHEY and CDR2 is SVGAGI. There are 14 residues in the CDR3. The CDR3 sequence: CASSYSGQGGGYTF. In DNA, the CDR3 is TGTGCCAGCAGTTACTCGGGACAGGGGGGTGGCTACACCTTC.

The chain links TRBV11-3 to TRBJ2-3; the match to TRBD2 covers 10 bases. The CDR3 spans 14 residues. Germline V CDR1 and CDR2: SGHNT, YENEEA. V trimming: 1 base; J trimming: 6 bases; junction bases outside the gene matches: 1. The CDR3 reads CASSLGTSGDTQYF. The CDR3 nucleotides are TGTGCCAGCAGCTTAGGGACTAGCGGCGATACGCAGTATTTT.

The chain combines TRBV20-1 with TRBJ1-2, with 7 nucleotides matching TRBD1. V shed 3 bases, J shed 4 bases, and the junction held 8 bases outside the gene matches. The germline gives CDR1 DFQATT, CDR2 SNEGSKA (reference sequence). CDR3 length equals 14 residues. The CDR3 DNA reads TGCAGTGCTAGTGGCCTTCAGGGGGGCTATGGCTACACCTTC. Translation: CSASGLQGGYGYTF.

J is TRBJ1-4 and V is TRBV19; possibly TRBD1 for D (6 bases). The CDR3 spans 14 residues. CDR1 and CDR2 (germline): LNHDA, SQIVND (reference sequence). Trimming left V 6 bases short and J 7 bases short, with 15 bases between. The CDR3 coding sequence is TGTGCCAGTAGGGGCCGGGGGGCTACTGAAAAACTGTTTTTT. Amino acids: CASRGRGATEKLFF.

The chain has TRBV5-4 and TRBJ2-5; D unclear. The CDR3 has 11 amino acids. Trimming left V 4 bases short and J 2 bases short, with 3 bases between. Germline CDR1 SGHNT, CDR2 YYREEE (reference sequence). In DNA form, the CDR3 reads TGTGCCAGCAGCCTACAAGAGACCCAGTACTTC. Protein: CASSLQETQYF.